This TCR beta chain emerged from a study of cytomegalovirus exposure and HLA in healthy donors. PCR amplification relied on 60 Vbeta primers (plus 13 Jbeta primers). Data came from immunoSEQ multiplex PCR; TCRdb stores just in-frame clones and leaves some out. The repertoire holds some 32,000 clones, around nine tenths seen once, with 2.5% to 3% in the top ten. Specimen: PBMCs. The TCR sequence derives from a boy aged 5-17 years in good health and CMV-seronegative.

The CDR3 sequence: CASSPGLDTPTQYF. The CDR3 DNA reads TGTGCCAGCTCACCGGGACTAGACACGCCTACGCAGTATTTT. The genes are TRBV18 and TRBJ2-3; 8 nucleotides line up with TRBD2. The CDR3 has 14 residues. With V trimmed by 3 bases and J by 8 bases, 7 bases remained unmatched. Germline V gene data show CDR1 as KGHSH and CDR2 as LQKENI.